The rows below give T cell receptor beta chains drawn from one sample of a study of cytomegalovirus exposure and HLA in healthy donors. Sequenced by immunoSEQ multiplex PCR; TCRdb stores in-frame clones only, minus some. The profile shows about 120,000 clones, 65% to 80% of them singletons. Sequencing was done on a sample of PBMCs. The receptors come from a woman aged 40 to 50 in good health and CMV-seropositive. Each CDR3 is given without its conserved first and last residue. Expanded clones are given a class, and other clones once, few, many or no size at all.

TRBV6-5 . ASRTDREDQGTQY
TRBV27 . ASSLSGTPEPGEQF
TRBV18 few ASSPLPASSPYEQY
TRBV28 few ASSSGQGTEAF
TRBV7-9 . SSSLSDKGAF
TRBV7-6 . ASSAATGFGLYEQY
TRBV9 . ASSAPGQGEYGYT
TRBV30 . AWSGTGIQPQH
TRBV5-8 . ASSLGKNTIY
TRBV6-1 . ASRRTSGEETQY
TRBV7-2 . ASSLGWEDYGYT
TRBV7-6 . ASSLASGQARNSPLH
TRBV10-3 . AISESQPETSGRAADTQY
TRBV19 few ASREGSGRWDEQF
TRBV6-5 . ASSSVGAGADTQY